The 20 T cell receptor beta chains reported below all come from one sample, sequenced in a study of OX40 agonist ivuxolimab in advanced cancers. Data came from immunoSEQ multiplex PCR; TCRdb stores just in-frame clones and leaves some out. Among 60,000 to 80,000 clones listed, 79% were seen once. This specimen was CD4+ or CD8+ T cells sorted from blood, taken in a trial of the OX40 agonist ivuxolimab. These receptors all come from an adult with an advanced solid tumor such as melanoma, head and neck, liver or kidney cancer.

The chain carries TRBV19 and TRBJ1-5; weak D call: TRBD1 (5 bases). Germline V gene lookup returns CDR1 LNHDA and CDR2 SQIVND (reference sequence). The CDR3 has 16 residues. Trimming cost V 2 bases and J 0 bases, with 11 bases left between them. This CDR3 reads CASSISGIGSNQPQHF. The CDR3 nucleotides read TGTGCCAGTAGTATATCAGGGATTGGTAGCAATCAGCCCCAGCATTTT.

The chain recombines TRBV10-1 with TRBJ2-7; the D gene is possibly TRBD1 (6 bases). CDR3 length equals 15 residues. With 6 bases removed from V and 3 bases from J, the gap between germline ends came to 18 bases. Germline V gene sequence: CDR1 WNHNN, CDR2 SYGVQD (reference sequence). The CDR3 sequence: CASRGRRQEIYEQYF. CDR3 bases: TGCGCCAGCAGGGGCCGGAGACAGGAGATCTACGAGCAGTACTTC.

This clone has just one count. The rearrangement uses TRBV25-1 and TRBJ2-1, with D possibly matching TRBD2 (6 bases). The CDR3 spans 14 residues. With 3 bases removed from V and 3 bases from J, the gap between germline ends came to 9 bases. Germline-derived CDR1 and CDR2 are MGHDK and SYGVNS. The chain's CDR3 is CASSDRRDYNEQFF. CDR3 DNA: TGTGCCAGCAGTGACCGGCGGGACTACAATGAGCAGTTCTTC.

In this sample, this clone turned up a few times. The CDR3 sequence: CASSIRGLDNEQFF. CDR3 nucleotide sequence: TGTGCCAGTAGTATCAGGGGGCTTGATAATGAGCAGTTCTTC. This chain uses TRBV19 with TRBJ2-1; 8 nucleotides match TRBD1. V was pared by 3 bases and J by 7 bases, with 5 bases of the junction left unmatched. Per the germline V gene, CDR1 is LNHDA and CDR2 is SQIVND (reference sequence). CDR3 size: 14 residues.

The gene calls are TRBV25-1 and TRBJ1-1; the D is unclear. V lost 3 bases and J lost 7, with 12 bases in between. The CDR3 runs 13 residues. CDR1 and CDR2 from the germline V gene are MGHDK and SYGVNS. The CDR3 loop is CASSEEGTVEAFF. CDR3 DNA sequence: TGTGCCAGCAGTGAGGAGGGTACGGTTGAAGCTTTCTTT.

This clone was observed a handful of times. The chain's CDR3 is CASSLGQGNQPQHF. The CDR3 DNA reads TGTGCCAGCAGCCTCGGACAGGGCAATCAGCCCCAGCATTTT. V and J are TRBV9 and TRBJ1-5; 7 nucleotides align to TRBD1. V gave up 4 bases and J gave up 2 bases; unmatched junction bases: 3. The CDR3 extends over 14 amino acids. Germline lookup yields CDR1 SGDLS and CDR2 YYNGEE.

The chain recombines TRBV29-1 with TRBJ1-6, with 9 positions matching TRBD1. Germline CDR1 is SQVTM and CDR2 is ANQGSEA. The CDR3 is 15 residues long. With V trimmed by 6 bases and J by 9 bases, 12 bases remained unmatched. CDR3 in amino acids: CSVAETGTGTSPLHF. CDR3 DNA: TGCAGCGTAGCGGAGACCGGGACAGGGACTTCACCCCTCCACTTT.

The chain couples TRBV14 to TRBJ2-7; D unresolved. The CDR3 has 13 residues. The germline gives CDR1 SGHDN, CDR2 FVKESK. With 2 bases removed from V and 2 bases from J, the gap between germline ends came to 7 bases. As DNA, the CDR3 is TGTGCCAGCAGCCAATACAGCACCTACGAGCAGTACTTC. Amino acid sequence: CASSQYSTYEQYF.

This clone was recorded once. The CDR3 DNA sequence: TGCGCCAGCAGCTTGTTAGCGGGGGTCCCCTACAATGAGCAGTTCTTC. This encodes CASSLLAGVPYNEQFF. This rearrangement joins TRBV5-1 to TRBJ2-1, with 9 bases fitting TRBD2. V gave up 1 base and J gave up 2 bases; unmatched junction bases: 4. CDR3 length: 16 residues. CDR1 is SGHRS, CDR2 YFSETQ, per germline.

This clone was counted a few times. The chain recombines TRBV2 with TRBJ1-1, with 10 bases that match TRBD1. The junction had 2 bases not matched to a gene; V was cut back by 5 bases and J by 2 bases. In germline, CDR1 is SNHLY, CDR2 FYNNEI. This CDR3 is 14 amino acids long. The chain's CDR3 is CASSKTGGNTEAFF. The CDR3 nucleotides are TGTGCCAGCAGTAAGACAGGGGGCAACACTGAAGCTTTCTTT.

The CDR3 reads CASSKHTGTGSYEQYF. The CDR3 region has the DNA TGTGCCAGCAGTAAACACACCGGGACAGGGTCCTACGAGCAGTACTTC. V usage is TRBV28 and J usage is TRBJ2-7; 9 bases line up with TRBD1. Germline V gives CDR1 MDHEN, CDR2 SYDVKM. CDR3 length equals 16 residues. The junction had 9 bases not matched to a gene; V was cut back by 5 bases and J by 1 base.

This chain links TRBV14 with TRBJ2-3; D is ambiguous. V was shortened by 8 bases and J by 0 bases, with 6 bases between the two germline ends. CDR1 SGHDN and CDR2 FVKESK come from the germline V gene. The CDR3 is 12 residues long. The CDR3 bases are TGTGCCAGCTCGGCGAGCACAGATACGCAGTATTTT. Translated: CASSASTDTQYF.

The V and J genes are TRBV7-7 and TRBJ2-1, with TRBD1 matching over 7 bases. Germline-derived CDR1 and CDR2 are SSHAT and FNYEAQ (reference sequence). There are 13 residues in the CDR3. V trimming: 4 bases; J trimming: 3 bases; junction bases outside the gene matches: 0. CDR3 DNA: TGTGCCAGCAGCTGGGACAGCTACAATGAGCAGTTCTTC. Amino acid sequence: CASSWDSYNEQFF.

This chain joins TRBV7-2 and TRBJ2-1; 8 bases line up with TRBD1. V lost 5 bases, J lost 7 bases, and 7 bases stayed unmatched. This CDR3 is built from 14 residues. From germline, CDR1 is SGHTA and CDR2 FQGNSA. CDR3 residues: CASSGWNRGNEQFF. DNA of the CDR3: TGTGCCAGCAGCGGGTGGAACAGGGGGAATGAGCAGTTCTTC.

The V gene is TRBV14, the J gene TRBJ1-2, with D unclear. Germline values: CDR1 SGHDN, CDR2 FVKESK. V gave up 4 bases and J gave up 8 bases, with 20 bases separating them. There are 15 residues in the CDR3. The CDR3 DNA sequence: TGTGCCAGCAGCCTTTACCGGGGAGATCACGGGGGCTACACCTTC. This codes for CASSLYRGDHGGYTF.

The chain combines TRBV4-3 with TRBJ1-1; the D gene is possibly TRBD1 (6 bases). Trimming took off 3 bases at V and 4 bases at J, with 15 bases between the two ends. The CDR3 runs 15 residues. The germline CDR1 and CDR2 sequences are LGHNA and YSLEER. CDR3: CASSHPQGLVTEAFF. The CDR3 DNA follows: TGCGCCAGCAGCCACCCACAGGGTTTGGTCACTGAAGCTTTCTTT.

This clone was seen only a few times. The chain employs TRBV27 and TRBJ2-3; D perhaps matches TRBD2 (5 bases). Looked up from germline, CDR1 is MNHEY and CDR2 is SMNVEV (reference sequence). The CDR3 runs 17 residues. V lost 5 bases to trimming and J lost 3 bases, with 21 bases between them. The CDR3 region has the DNA TGTGCCAGCAGTCCTACCTTAGGATCGGGAAGGACAGATACGCAGTATTTT. Its translation: CASSPTLGSGRTDTQYF.

The chain links TRBV4-1 to TRBJ2-5; TRBD1 matches 10 bases. Trimming at V came to 6 bases and at J to 3 bases, leaving 4 bases not matched to a gene. From germline, CDR1 is MGHRA and CDR2 YSYEKL. The CDR3 totals 14 residues. The CDR3 sequence: CASRGQGIEETQYF. CDR3 in DNA: TGCGCCAGCAGGGGACAGGGGATCGAAGAGACCCAGTACTTC.

The CDR3 is CASSPIKASGRARRGTDTQYF. Written as DNA, the CDR3 is TGTGCCAGCAGCCCAATAAAGGCTAGCGGGAGGGCTAGGAGAGGCACAGATACGCAGTATTTT. The chain uses TRBV21-1 and TRBJ2-3; TRBD2 was called by the table and not checked on the DNA. TRBV21-1 counts as a pseudogene. This CDR3 has 21 residues.

This clone has more than one count but fewer than ten. The gene calls are TRBV10-3 and TRBJ1-3, with D hard to call. V lost 6 bases and J lost 0, with 6 bases in between. The CDR3 has 13 amino acids. Germline values: CDR1 ENHRY, CDR2 SYGVKD. In nucleotides, the CDR3 is TGTGCCATCAGCCTGAACTCTGGAAACACCATATATTTT. Its protein is CAISLNSGNTIYF.